This T cell receptor beta chain originates from a study of OX40 agonist ivuxolimab in advanced cancers. Overall study findings and caveats: Fewer expanded clones were found on average in CD4+ than in CD8+ T cells. Also present in some nonresponders was a low level of normalized T-cell clonal expansion. The CD4+ and CD8+ T cells in the blood had expanded clonally by week 6 at 0.1 to 3.0 mg/kg.

The CDR3 has 15 amino acids. The V segment lost 0 bases and the J segment 2 bases; nucleotides outside the gene matches: 1. Germline V lookup: CDR1 KGHSH, CDR2 LQKENI. Details on this clone: The antigen is not known.

The table came from immunoSEQ multiplex PCR; TCRdb's copy has only in-frame clones and leaves some out. The sample comprises under 60,000 clones, less than 90% of which are singletons, and about 52% rests with the top ten. The receptor comes from an adult with an advanced solid tumor such as melanoma, head and neck, liver or kidney cancer. The sample was CD4+ or CD8+ T cells sorted from blood, taken in a trial of the OX40 agonist ivuxolimab. The genes are TRBV18 and TRBJ2-7; TRBD1 aligns across 10 bases. The CDR3 nucleotides are TGTGCCAGCTCACCACCGGGACAGGGGACCTACGAGCAGTACTTC. It translates to CASSPPGQGTYEQYF.